These 3 T cell receptor beta chains share one sample of origin, sequenced in a study of blood T cell repertoires in COVID-19. Produced via immunoSEQ multiplex PCR; TCRdb's table is partial and in-frame only. The sample holds hundreds of thousands of clones, roughly 89% seen once. The material sequenced was PBMCs or T cells enriched from blood (not recorded which). These receptors all stem from a young woman who had recovered from COVID-19.

The chain links TRBV6-5 to TRBJ2-2, with a tentative D call TRBD2 (6 bases). Germline assignment: CDR1 MNHEY and CDR2 SVGAGI. Trimming pared 6 bases from V and 8 bases from J, leaving 16 bases between. CDR3 length equals 14 residues. CDR3 coding DNA: TGTGCCAGCAGCGATCCTAGAGGGACTGGGGAGCTGTTTTTT. Its protein product is CASSDPRGTGELFF.

The V and J genes are TRBV25-1 and TRBJ1-2, with a tentative D call TRBD1 (5 bases). Trimming took 8 bases from V and 5 from J, leaving 21 bases between them. CDR1 and CDR2 (germline): MGHDK, SYGVNS. The CDR3 extends over 15 amino acids. The CDR3 nucleotides are TGTGCCAGCGCCGCCGGACGGGACTCCTATTATGGCTACACCTTC. Translated, it gives CASAAGRDSYYGYTF.

This clone was recorded only once. The J gene is TRBJ2-7, the V gene TRBV21-1; TRBD2, the table's D call, lacks a check against the DNA. TRBV21-1 is termed a pseudogene. The CDR3 runs to 16 residues. CDR3 DNA sequence: TGTGCCAGCAGCATACCATCCGGGGGAGGGGACTACGAGCAGTACTTC. Protein product: CASSIPSGGGDYEQYF.